What follows describes a single TCR beta chain. Antigen specificity is unknown. The CDR3 contains 16 residues. Between the trimmed V and J ends, which lost 5 bases and 3 bases, there was a span of 18 bases. The germline gives CDR1 LNHDA, CDR2 SQIVND (reference sequence). This record comes from a study of T cell responses to AZD1222 COVID-19 vaccine. Findings and caveats of the study: It was only after the peak T cell response that any repertoires were sampled. Distributed over spike, vaccine-associated CD4 TCRs predominated at 160-218 and 743-854. Unmutated regions of variants are reportedly targeted by nearly half of spike-specific TCRs. Donors in the cohort were predominantly white British and more often female, and clonal diversity was possibly underestimated.

Some clones are missing from TCRdb's copy, which holds only in-frame ones; the method was immunoSEQ multiplex PCR. The sample has approximately 110,000 clones; nearly 90% are singletons. The origin of this receptor is an adult in good health. The rearrangement uses TRBV19 and TRBJ2-3, with no clear D. The starting material was peripheral blood, obtained on day 0 of MenACWY control vaccination. The DNA of the CDR3 is TGTGCCAGTAGTGTAACTTATAGGGCCCCGACAGATACGCAGTATTTT. Encoded protein: CASSVTYRAPTDTQYF.